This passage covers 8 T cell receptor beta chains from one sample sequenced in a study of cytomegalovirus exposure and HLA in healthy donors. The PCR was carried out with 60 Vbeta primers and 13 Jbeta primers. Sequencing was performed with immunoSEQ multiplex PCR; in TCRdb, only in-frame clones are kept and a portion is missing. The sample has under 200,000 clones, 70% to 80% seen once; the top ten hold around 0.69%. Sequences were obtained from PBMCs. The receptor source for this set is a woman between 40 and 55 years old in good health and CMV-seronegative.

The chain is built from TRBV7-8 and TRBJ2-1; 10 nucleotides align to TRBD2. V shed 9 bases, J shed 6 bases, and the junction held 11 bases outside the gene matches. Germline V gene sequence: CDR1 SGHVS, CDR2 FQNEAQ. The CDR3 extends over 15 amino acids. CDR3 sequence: CASFREGLALNEQFF. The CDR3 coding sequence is TGTGCCAGTTTCCGTGAGGGACTAGCGCTCAATGAGCAGTTCTTC. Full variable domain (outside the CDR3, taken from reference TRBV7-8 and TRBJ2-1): GAGVSQSPRYKVAKRGQDVALRCDPISGHVSLFWYQQALGQGPEFLTYFQNEAQLDKSGLPSDRFFAERPEGSVSTLKIQRTQQEDSAVYLCASFREGLALNEQFFGPGTRLTVL.

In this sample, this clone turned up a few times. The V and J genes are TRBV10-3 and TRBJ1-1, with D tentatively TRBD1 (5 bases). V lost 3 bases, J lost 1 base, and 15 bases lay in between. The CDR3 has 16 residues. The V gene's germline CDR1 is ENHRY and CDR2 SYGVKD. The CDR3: CAISDLGGIGNTEAFF. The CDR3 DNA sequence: TGTGCCATCAGTGATCTGGGGGGGATAGGGAACACTGAAGCTTTCTTT.

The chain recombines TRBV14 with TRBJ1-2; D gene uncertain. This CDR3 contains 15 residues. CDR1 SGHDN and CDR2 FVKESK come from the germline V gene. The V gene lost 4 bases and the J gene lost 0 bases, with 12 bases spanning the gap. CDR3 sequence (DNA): TGTGCCAGCAGCCCTAAGAGAGGGTCTAACTATGGCTACACCTTC. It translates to CASSPKRGSNYGYTF.

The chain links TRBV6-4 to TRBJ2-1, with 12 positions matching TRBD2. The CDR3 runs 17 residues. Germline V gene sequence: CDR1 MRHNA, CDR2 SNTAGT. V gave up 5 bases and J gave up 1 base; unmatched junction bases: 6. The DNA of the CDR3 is TGTGCCAGCAGTAAGGGACTAGCGGGTGTATCCTACAATGAGCAGTTCTTC. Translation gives CASSKGLAGVSYNEQFF.

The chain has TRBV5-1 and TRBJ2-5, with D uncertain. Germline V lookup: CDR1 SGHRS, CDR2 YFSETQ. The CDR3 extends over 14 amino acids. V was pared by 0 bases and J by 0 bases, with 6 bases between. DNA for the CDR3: TGCGCCAGCAGCTTGGCCGACAACCAAGAGACCCAGTACTTC. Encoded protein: CASSLADNQETQYF.

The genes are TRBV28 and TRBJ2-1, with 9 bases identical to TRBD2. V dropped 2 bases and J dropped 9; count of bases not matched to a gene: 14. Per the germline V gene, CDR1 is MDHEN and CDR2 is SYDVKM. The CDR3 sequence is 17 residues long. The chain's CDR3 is CASSLKNLLAGVGEQFF. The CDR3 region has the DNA TGTGCCAGCAGTTTAAAGAACTTGTTAGCGGGAGTAGGTGAGCAGTTCTTC.

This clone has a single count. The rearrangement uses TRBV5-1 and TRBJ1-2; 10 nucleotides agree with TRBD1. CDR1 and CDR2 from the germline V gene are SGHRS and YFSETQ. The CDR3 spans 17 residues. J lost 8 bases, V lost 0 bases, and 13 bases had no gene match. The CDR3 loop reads CASSLDGQGGGTSGYTF. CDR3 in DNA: TGCGCCAGCAGCTTGGATGGACAGGGGGGGGGTACGTCCGGCTACACCTTC.

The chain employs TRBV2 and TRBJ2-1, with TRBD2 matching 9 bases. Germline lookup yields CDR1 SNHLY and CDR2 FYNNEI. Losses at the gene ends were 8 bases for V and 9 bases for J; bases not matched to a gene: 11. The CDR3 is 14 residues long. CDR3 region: CASLAGEGTGEQFF. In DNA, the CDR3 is TGTGCCAGCTTAGCGGGAGAAGGAACGGGTGAGCAGTTCTTC. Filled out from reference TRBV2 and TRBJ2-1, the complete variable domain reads EPEVTQTPSHQVTQMGQEVILRCVPISNHLYFYWYRQILGQKVEFLVSFYNNEISEKSEIFDDQFSVERPDGSNFTLKIRSTKLEDSAMYFCASLAGEGTGEQFFGPGTRLTVL.